This note documents a single TCR beta chain sequence. Its cognate antigen is unknown. The PCR was carried out with 60 Vbeta primers and 13 Jbeta primers. Measured with immunoSEQ multiplex PCR; TCRdb has only the in-frame clones, and not every one. The sample totals 140,000 to 150,000 clones; its top ten clones hold 0.8% to 1%. The data were obtained in a study of cytomegalovirus exposure and HLA in healthy donors. Study-wide findings and caveats: Presence/absence analysis assumed near-uniform sequencing depth across donors.

Germline lookup yields CDR1 MNHEY and CDR2 SVGAGI. The V segment lost 0 bases and the J segment 3 bases; nucleotides outside the gene matches: 5. This CDR3 spans 16 amino acids. Sample: PBMCs. The V call is TRBV6-5, the J call TRBJ2-4; 7 bases are shared with TRBD2. The sequence was obtained from a male donor in good health and CMV-seronegative. In DNA, the CDR3 is TGTGCCAGCAGTTACTCGGGCGGGGGAGGCAAAAACATTCAGTACTTC. It yields the protein CASSYSGGGGKNIQYF.